This TCR beta chain derives from a study of early T cells in non-severe SARS-CoV-2 infection. The sample holds many counts of this clonotype. TCRdb reprocessed the 5' RACE reads via MiXCR and lists one record per CDR3 protein. The table lists around 31,000 distinct CDR3 sequences, 4.5% to 7% of them singletons. After removal of 6 bases from V and 2 bases from J, the junction contained 0 bases not matched to a gene. The CDR3 is made up of 14 amino acids. Germline V lookup: CDR1 MDHEN, CDR2 SYDVKM. The clonotype originates from an adult who was a healthcare worker with PCR-confirmed SARS-CoV-2 infection or an uninfected control (not recorded which). This chain links TRBV28 with TRBJ1-5; 11 bases map to TRBD1. Material for sequencing was whole blood. Here the CDR3 reads CASRGQGGNQPQHF. The CDR3 bases are TGTGCCAGCAGGGGACAGGGGGGCAATCAGCCCCAGCATTTT.